The source of this TCR beta chain is a study of T cells in tuberculosis. Study context: Sequenced TCRs come from CD1B-GMM tetramer-binding T cells. The study, taken as a whole, reports: Low-affinity CD1B-GMM tetramer-binding T cells may have been missed.

After thawing and overnight rest, PBMC were stained with GMM-loaded CD1B tetramer, viability dye and anti-CD3 for sorting. The CD1B tetramers carried C32 glucose monomycolate purified from Rhodococcus equi. Each donor contributed roughly 100,000 sorted tetramer-negative cells. CDR3 length: 15 amino acids. Losses at the gene ends were 3 bases for V and 1 base for J; bases not matched to a gene: 5. The germline CDR1 and CDR2 sequences are SEHNR and FQNEAQ (reference sequence). This clone was observed a single time. Profiling relied on immunoSEQ multiplex PCR, and the TCRdb table lists in-frame clones only, not all of them. The sample includes about 58,000 clones, approximately 86% seen only once; the top ten take less than 25%.

This TCR came from an adult woman with latent tuberculosis. This chain uses TRBV7-9 with TRBJ1-1; 7 bases map to TRBD1. The sequencing sample was made of CD1b-GMM tetramer-negative cells sorted from PBMCs. DNA for the CDR3: TGTGCCAGCAGCTTTAGACAGGGTGAGAACACTGAAGCTTTCTTT. Its protein is CASSFRQGENTEAFF.